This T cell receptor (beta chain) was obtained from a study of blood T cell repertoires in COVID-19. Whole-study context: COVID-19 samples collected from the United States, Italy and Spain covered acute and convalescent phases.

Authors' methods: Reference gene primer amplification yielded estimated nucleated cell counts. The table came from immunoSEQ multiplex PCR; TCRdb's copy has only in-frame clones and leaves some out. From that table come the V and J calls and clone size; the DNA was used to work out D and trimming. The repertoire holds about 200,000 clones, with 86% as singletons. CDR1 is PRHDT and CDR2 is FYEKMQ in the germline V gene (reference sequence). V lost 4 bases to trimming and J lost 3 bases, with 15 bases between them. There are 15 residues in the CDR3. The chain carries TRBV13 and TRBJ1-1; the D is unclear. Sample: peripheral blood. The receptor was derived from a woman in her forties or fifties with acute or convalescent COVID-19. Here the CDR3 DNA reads TGTGCCAGCAGCTATCCTCTGACTGAATACACTGAAGCTTTCTTT. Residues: CASSYPLTEYTEAFF.